The TCR beta chain under discussion was sequenced for a study of early T cells in non-severe SARS-CoV-2 infection. Background on the study: The sequenced material was bulk RNA from unsorted whole blood, and its chains were unpaired. Study-level results: Reliance on VDJdb matching favored anti-spike CD8 responses; private and CD4 specificities were missed.

Each single cDNA molecule received a unique molecular identifier. One entry per CDR3 protein results from TCRdb running MiXCR on the 5' RACE reads. The profile shows about 40,000 distinct CDR3 sequences, approximately 7.9% of them singletons. Trimming shortened V by 7 bases and J by 4 bases, and 16 bases separated the two germline ends. Germline CDR1 is MDHEN and CDR2 is SYDVKM. The CDR3 consists of 14 residues. About this clonotype: Its antigen is undetermined.

Sequencing used whole blood, obtained at baseline. The chain couples TRBV28 to TRBJ2-5; D remains unclear. The sequence came from an adult who was a healthcare worker with PCR-confirmed SARS-CoV-2 infection or an uninfected control (not recorded which). The CDR3, as DNA: TGTGCCAGCAACGACGTAGCCTTAGGAGAGACCCAGTACTTC. It specifies CASNDVALGETQYF.